This is a list of T cell receptor beta chains from one sample in a study of blood T cells in healthy people across ages. TCRdb itself ran the 5' RACE reads through MiXCR, one entry per CDR3 protein. This table holds about 930,000 distinct CDR3 sequences, 25% to 35% found once. These data were also reused for a study on T cells of mothers and their children.

Sample: blood. The receptors derive from a middle-aged woman in good health. CDR3s include the opening cysteine and the closing phenylalanine or tryptophan. A D gene is named only where the DNA matches it firmly. A clone size is listed for some rows: how often the clone was seen (once, few, many), or a class if it is expanded.

j_call v_call clone_size d_call cdr3_nt cdr3_aa
TRBJ2-7 TRBV5-5 many NA TGTGCCAGCAGCTTGGGCGGCAGGACCCTCTTGGAGCAGTACTTC CASSLGGRTLLEQYF
TRBJ2-7 TRBV7-9 few NA TGTGCCAGCAGCTTAGCGGGGTTCTACGAGCAGTACTTC CASSLAGFYEQYF
TRBJ2-7 TRBV2 NA NA TGTGCCAGCAGCCCCGCGCTTCTACCCTACGAGCAGTACTTC CASSPALLPYEQYF
TRBJ2-5 TRBV13 NA NA TGTGCCAGCGGCGGTCGGGGTAATGTTCGAGAGACCCAGTACTTC CASGGRGNVRETQYF
TRBJ1-2 TRBV28 NA TRBD1 TGTGCCAGCAAACCGGGACAGGGGAACTATAGCTACACCTTC CASKPGQGNYSYTF
TRBJ2-1 TRBV7-2 many NA TGTGCCAGCAGCTTAGACAGACTCTCCTACAATGAGCAGTTCTTC CASSLDRLSYNEQFF
TRBJ1-4 TRBV28 NA NA TGTGCCAGCAGTTTATTCGCGGGACGGATAAATGAAAAACTGTTTTTT CASSLFAGRINEKLFF
TRBJ1-3 TRBV10-3 few NA TGTGCCATCACCCAAGGGGGAAACACCATATATTTT CAITQGGNTIYF
TRBJ2-3 TRBV5-1 few TRBD2 TGCGCCAGCAGCTTGAGAAGCGGGGCTCGCACAGATACGCAGTATTTT CASSLRSGARTDTQYF
TRBJ1-2 TRBV2 many NA TGTGCCAGCAGTGAAGCACGGCAGGGGAGCGGCTACACCTTC CASSEARQGSGYTF